This is a list of T cell receptor beta chains from one sample in a study of T cell responses to AZD1222 COVID-19 vaccine. Profiled with immunoSEQ multiplex PCR; TCRdb holds only in-frame clones, not every one. This repertoire shows about 86,000 clones, more than 70% found once; its top ten account for 2.2%. The material sequenced was peripheral blood, taken on day 0 of AZD1222 vaccination. The receptors were gathered from an adult in good health. Both conserved end residues are part of each CDR3. Fields, in order: D gene, CDR3 length, J gene, V gene, CDR3 DNA, CDR3 protein. D genes are given only for firm matches.

>.|16|TRBJ2-6|TRBV30
TGTGCCTGGAGTTCGGGCAGCCTCTCTGGGGCCAACGTCCTGACTTTC
CAWSSGSLSGANVLTF
>.|14|TRBJ2-5|TRBV6-5
TGTGCCAGCAGTTACTCGGGGAAACAAGAGACCCAGTACTTC
CASSYSGKQETQYF
>TRBD1|16|TRBJ1-1|TRBV5-4
TGTGCCAGCAGCTCTGAATACATGACAGGGGCACCGAAAGCTTTCTTT
CASSSEYMTGAPKAFF
>.|15|TRBJ2-7|TRBV11-2
TGTGCCAGCAGCTCAATGACAGGAATACTCTACGAGCAGTACTTC
CASSSMTGILYEQYF
>TRBD2|16|TRBJ2-2|TRBV11-2
TGTGCCAGCAGGCCGTTAGCGGGGGGCCGCACCGGGGAGCTGTTTTTT
CASRPLAGGRTGELFF
>TRBD1|15|TRBJ2-2|TRBV7-2
TGTGCCAGCAGCTCACGGACAGGGGAGGTAGGGGAGCTGTTTTTT
CASSSRTGEVGELFF
>TRBD2|16|TRBJ2-1|TRBV5-6
TGTGCCAGCAGCTTTTGGGTAGCGGGAGGGCCGGGTGAGCAGTTCTTC
CASSFWVAGGPGEQFF
>TRBD1|14|TRBJ1-1|TRBV6-2/TRBV6-3
TGTGCCAGCAGTTTAACAGGGGACCGGACTGAAGCTTTCTTT
CASSLTGDRTEAFF
>.|15|TRBJ2-3|TRBV4-1
TGCGCCAGCACCCGACAGCAAACTAGCACAGATACGCAGTATTTT
CASTRQQTSTDTQYF
>.|16|TRBJ2-7|TRBV7-6
TGTGCCAGCAGCTTAGTAGGGGCAGGGGATGTTAGCGAGCAGTACTTC
CASSLVGAGDVSEQYF
>.|14|TRBJ2-3|TRBV27
TGTGCCAGCAGTTTCTGGGGGGCTGCAGATACGCAGTATTTT
CASSFWGAADTQYF
>.|15|TRBJ2-1|TRBV7-2
TGTGCCAGCAGCTTGGGACCCCTCGTCACGAATGAGCAGTTCTTC
CASSLGPLVTNEQFF
>.|14|TRBJ1-2|TRBV19
TGTGCCAGTAGTTTCCCACAGGGTAACTATGGCTACACCTTC
CASSFPQGNYGYTF
>TRBD1|15|TRBJ2-2|TRBV5-1
TGCGCCAGCAGTCAAGGACAGGGAGGAACCGGGGAGCTGTTTTTT
CASSQGQGGTGELFF